This T cell receptor (beta chain) was sequenced for a study of Graves' ophthalmopathy and Graves' hyperthyroidism (dated by TCRdb to the late 2010s). Broadly, across the study: Peripheral blood was collected at initial diagnosis, before any treatment. To tell Graves' ophthalmopathy apart from Graves' hyperthyroidism, and to predict which patients would progress to ophthalmopathy, the study relied on TCR beta repertoire signatures. In total, 135 blood samples were TCR-sequenced: fewer than 50 ophthalmopathy, roughly 80 hyperthyroidism and 17 hyperthyroidism-to-ophthalmopathy patients. To explore V-J signatures that separate ophthalmopathy from hyperthyroidism, a discovery set of about 96 patients was enrolled, consisting of 43 with ophthalmopathy and roughly 57 with stable hyperthyroidism. An independent validation cohort comprised around 20 hyperthyroidism patients and 15 to 17 patients who later progressed from hyperthyroidism to ophthalmopathy. In roughly six hyperthyroidism patients, the T-cell repertoires found in thyroid tissue were compared with those found in blood. Once sampling was done, hyperthyroidism patients were given methimazole at a starting dose of 30 mg daily, while ophthalmopathy patients were given high-dose intravenous methylprednisolone. The full study reports these points: In validation, the model predicted ophthalmopathy progression with about 70% sensitivity and roughly 78% specificity; roughly 11 predicted patients were CT-confirmed with GO in a median of around 6.5 months. Ophthalmopathy was separated from stable hyperthyroidism by the 13-signature model with roughly 87% sensitivity and less than 82% specificity in cross-validation and with 80%/75% in the test set. Most expanded thyroid clonotypes with frequency above 0.001 were also detected in blood, suggesting blood repertoires may reflect the thyroid immune response. No statistical method was used to set the sample size in advance, and the investigators knew which group each participant was assigned to.

Worth noting for this clonotype: Its antigen target is currently unknown. No quality values exist for individual bases; no much larger clone is one base distant.

Including the terminal cysteine and phenylalanine, the CDR3 comprises 14 residues. Only the CDR3 DNA is retained, 42 bases long and in frame from the first base. CDR1 and CDR2 (DFQATT, SNEGSKA) derive from the germline V gene (reference sequence). V is cut by 2 bases and J by 2 bases, and the space between the germline ends is 12 bases. For repertoire sequencing, the TCR beta CDR3 regions were amplified from RNA transcripts. HTBI primers and the Qiagen OneStep RT-PCR kit were used in a first-round RT-PCR, which was followed by a second-round multiplex PCR, size selection and purification. The libraries underwent paired-end sequencing with 100 bp reads on an Illumina HiSeq2000. In the authors' own workflow: SOAPnuke was used to process the reads, throwing out any read that had adapters, had uncalled bases, had a mean Phred below 15, or lacked an exact constant-primer or identifier match. COPE v1.2.5 was used to merge high-quality paired reads. Unique nucleotide sequences were defined as clonotypes and aligned to IMGT TRB V, D and J references using MiTCR v1.1. The analysis was limited to V-J combinations with a frequency above 0.0001, which together covered approximately 99% of the repertoires. For each V-J combination, a TCR clonal expansion and chaos score was defined as the ratio of F50 clonal expansion to chaos observed in the TCRdist matrix. Welch's t-statistics and random forest were used to reduce features to about 14 V-J combinations, which were fed into a naive Bayes classifier. The similarity between thyroid and blood repertoires was quantified using the Morisita-Horn index. TCRdb reran the public reads through fastp at Q25 and MiXCR, keeping productive beta chains. All rows with the same CDR3 protein become a single entry with the most common DNA and genes. TCRdb, not the authors, supplied the V and J calls. For this sample there are 660,000 or so distinct CDR3 sequences; roughly 41% appear just once. More than 3% of the sample goes to the ten largest clones.

The ophthalmopathy patients had moderately to severely active disease, with a Clinical Activity Score of 3 or higher, a NOSPECS grade of 4 or higher, and a disease duration of less than 3 months. Patients were excluded if they had other autoimmune diseases, uncontrolled infections, pregnancy or lactation. Diagnosis relied on clinical symptoms, serum thyroxine, TRAb, thyroid ultrasound and orbital computed tomography. Using Ficoll-Paque density gradient centrifugation, PBMCs were isolated from less than 11 ml of fresh peripheral blood. Total RNA was extracted using Trizol reagent, and RNA quality was checked on an Agilent 2100 Bioanalyzer.

Sample: peripheral blood. The chain employs TRBV20-1 and TRBJ1-2; TRBD1 is a possible D gene, resting on 5 matching bases. The receptor comes from an adult man with Graves' ophthalmopathy. The DNA reads as follows: TGCAGTGCTAGAAATACAGGAGACAACTATGGCTACACCTTC. This codes for CSARNTGDNYGYTF.